This T cell receptor beta chain emerged from a study of T cell repertoires in cytomegalovirus infection. About the research overall: Signatures in public TCR beta sequences pointed to both CMV infection and matching HLA type.

Germline-derived CDR1 and CDR2 are MNHNS and SASEGT. The CDR3 totals 11 residues. V was clipped by 5 bases and J by 2 bases, with 3 bases between them. TCRdb re-called the reads through MiXCR, storing one row per CDR3 protein. The sample consists of 200,000 to 250,000 distinct CDR3 sequences, 9% to 15% of them appearing once. This clonotype occurred a few times. Sample: PBMCs. This sequence originates from a human donor in good health (CMV status not recorded). Some clones in this sample may be carry-over from other donors' samples. This rearrangement joins TRBV6-1 to TRBJ1-2, with D unresolved. CDR3 nucleotides: TGTGCCAGCAGTTGGAACTATGGCTACACCTTC. Protein sequence: CASSWNYGYTF.